One sample yielded the 14 T cell receptor beta chains listed below, sequenced in a study of T cell repertoires in cytomegalovirus infection. Their antigen targets remain unknown. TCRdb analysed the reads with MiXCR anew, one entry per CDR3 protein. The sample yields under 350,000 distinct CDR3 sequences, less than 25% seen once. The sequencing used cultured PBMCs, collected from culture after CMV antigen stimulation. The receptors here all came from a human donor in good health (CMV status not recorded). Some clones in this sample may be carry-over from other donors' samples.

The rearrangement links TRBV12-3 or TRBV12-4 to TRBJ1-3, with a tentative D call TRBD1 (6 bases). The CDR3 is made up of 15 amino acids. V was trimmed by 7 bases and J by 9 bases, leaving 22 bases between them. CDR3 in amino acids: CASTPNGTPGSTIYF. DNA for the CDR3: TGTGCCAGCACTCCTAACGGGACACCCGGTAGCACCATATATTTT.

This clonotype was detected a few times. In nucleotides, the CDR3 is TGTGCCAGCAGTTTAAACCAGATTAATTCACCCCTCCACTTT. It is translated as CASSLNQINSPLHF. The V call is TRBV12-3 or TRBV12-4, the J call TRBJ1-6, with D uncertain. This CDR3 region has 14 residues. The V gene lost 2 bases and the J gene lost 6 bases, with 8 bases spanning the gap.

This rearrangement joins TRBV11-3 to TRBJ1-3; D is ambiguous. Germline CDR1 is SGHNT and CDR2 is YENEEA. The V end was cut by 0 bases, the J end by 2 bases, with 8 bases between. The CDR3 totals 15 residues. CDR3 DNA sequence: TGTGCCAGCAGCTTAGACTCAGGCCCTGGAAACACCATATATTTT. Amino acids: CASSLDSGPGNTIYF.

This chain connects TRBV7-9 to TRBJ1-2; 8 positions agree with TRBD1. The J segment lost 2 bases and the V segment lost 5 bases, leaving 4 bases of the junction unmatched. This CDR3 comprises 14 residues. Germline assignment: CDR1 SEHNR and CDR2 FQNEAQ (reference sequence). In DNA, the CDR3 is TGTGCCAGCAGCCCGCGGGACAGGAACTATGGCTACACCTTC. It codes for CASSPRDRNYGYTF.

V gene TRBV6-1 combines with J gene TRBJ2-7, with D perhaps matching TRBD1 or TRBD2 (5 bases each). Trimming removed 6 bases at V and 2 bases at J, with 14 bases between. CDR3 length: 14 residues. Germline CDR1 reads MNHNS; CDR2 reads SASEGT. Here the CDR3 reads CASSPTGRPYEQYF. As DNA, the CDR3 is TGTGCCAGCAGCCCCACGGGACGACCCTACGAGCAGTACTTC.

This clonotype showed up just once. One junction end does not reproduce the germline sequence, and a read error may be involved. V usage is TRBV7-2 and J usage is TRBJ2-1, with D perhaps matching TRBD2 (5 bases). The germline V gene has CDR1 SGHTA and CDR2 FQGNSA. The CDR3 extends over 14 amino acids. The CDR3 loop is CARSLGPSRNEQFF. Here the CDR3 DNA reads TGTGCCAGGAGCTTAGGTCCTAGCAGAAATGAGCAGTTCTTC.

This clonotype was detected many times. The rearrangement uses TRBV7-2 and TRBJ1-5; a possible D gene is TRBD1 (5 bases). The length of the CDR3 is 14 residues. With 5 bases removed from V and 2 bases from J, the gap between germline ends came to 10 bases. CDR1 and CDR2 (germline): SGHTA, FQGNSA. CDR3 sequence (DNA): TGTGCCAGCAGCCCCCGGGGGGGCAATCAGCCCCAGCATTTT. It encodes CASSPRGGNQPQHF.

This clonotype appeared many times. This chain links TRBV19 with TRBJ2-1; 11 positions match TRBD2. Germline V gene sequence: CDR1 LNHDA, CDR2 SQIVND (reference sequence). The CDR3 is 17 amino acids. The trim removed 5 bases at V and 4 bases at J, leaving 10 bases unmatched. The CDR3 region has the DNA TGTGCCAGTAGTTCAAGGGCGGGACTAGCGGAGTACAATGAGCAGTTCTTC. Encoded protein: CASSSRAGLAEYNEQFF.

At least ten counts were recorded for this clonotype. CDR3 region: CASSYLVTGGGNTEAFF. The CDR3 coding sequence is TGTGCCAGCAGCTATCTAGTAACAGGGGGCGGGAACACTGAAGCTTTCTTT. The V gene is TRBV7-8, the J gene TRBJ1-1; TRBD1 matches at 9 bases. The V gene end was trimmed by 4 bases and the J gene end by 1 base; junction bases not matched to a gene: 10. The CDR3 has 17 amino acids. CDR1 is SGHVS, CDR2 FQNEAQ, per germline.

This clonotype was detected ten times or more. V is TRBV4-3 and J is TRBJ2-2; D remains ambiguous. Germline CDR1 is LGHNA and CDR2 is YSLEER. The CDR3 loop spans 17 amino acids. Trimming shortened V by 3 bases and J by 0 bases, and 14 bases separated the two germline ends. CDR3 DNA: TGCGCCAGCAGCCATTTAGCAGGAGCAGCGAACACCGGGGAGCTGTTTTTT. Translating gives CASSHLAGAANTGELFF.

The chain combines TRBV19 with TRBJ1-5; D is perhaps TRBD1 (6 bases). Germline lookup yields CDR1 LNHDA and CDR2 SQIVND (reference sequence). The CDR3 has 15 amino acids. V shed 1 base and J shed 6 bases, with 13 bases lying between them. This CDR3 reads CASSIVGGGVQPQHF. The CDR3 DNA is TGTGCCAGTAGTATAGTAGGGGGGGGAGTTCAGCCCCAGCATTTT.

The chain is built from TRBV3-1 and TRBJ2-5; D uncertain. V lost 1 base to trimming and J lost 5 bases, with 2 bases between them. The CDR3 covers 11 residues. Germline V gene data show CDR1 as LGHDT and CDR2 as YNNKEL (reference sequence). The CDR3 sequence: CASSQAETQYF. The CDR3 region has the DNA TGTGCCAGCAGCCAAGCGGAGACCCAGTACTTC.

In this sample, this clonotype turned up a few times. The J gene is TRBJ2-1, the V gene TRBV28; 8 bases agree with TRBD2. Trimming cost V 3 bases and J 5 bases; bases outside gene matches: 9. The germline V gene has CDR1 MDHEN and CDR2 SYDVKM. The CDR3 is 16 residues long. The CDR3 DNA follows: TGTGCCAGCAGTTTGCAAGTCACGACTAGCGACAATGAGCAGTTCTTC. This translates into CASSLQVTTSDNEQFF.

The gene calls are TRBV5-4 and TRBJ1-6, with D unresolved. Germline-derived CDR1 and CDR2 are SGHNT and YYREEE (reference sequence). V gave up 2 bases and J gave up 10 bases, with 10 bases separating them. The CDR3 runs to 13 residues. CDR3 in DNA: TGTGCCAGCAGCTTTAGGGTGGACTCACCCCTCCACTTT. It translates to CASSFRVDSPLHF.